This T cell receptor beta chain was captured by sequencing in a study of PD-1 blockade in classical Hodgkin lymphoma. TCRdb's copy holds only in-frame clones and misses some; the assay was immunoSEQ multiplex PCR. The sample contains 10,000 to 12,000 clones, around 79% of which appear only once. After autologous stem cell transplantation all patients relapsed, and prior brentuximab vedotin exposure differed between cohorts. The CDR3 length is 17 residues. Trimming left V 0 bases short and J 1 base short, with 13 bases between. In germline, CDR1 is SGHNT, CDR2 YYREEE (reference sequence). Source: peripheral blood mononuclear cells (PBMCs), taken at baseline. V gene TRBV5-4 combines with J gene TRBJ2-2; tentatively, D is TRBD1 (6 bases). This clonotype originated in a human donor with classical Hodgkin lymphoma. The CDR3: CASSLEGWDKNTGELFF. Written as DNA, the CDR3 is TGTGCCAGCAGCTTGGAGGGGTGGGACAAGAACACCGGGGAGCTGTTTTTT. Variable domain in full (rest from reference TRBV5-4 and TRBJ2-2): ETGVTQSPTHLIKTRGQQVTLRCSSQSGHNTVSWYQQALGQGPQFIFQYYREEENGRGNFPPRFSGLQFPNYSSELNVNALELDDSALYLCASSLEGWDKNTGELFFGEGSRLTVL.